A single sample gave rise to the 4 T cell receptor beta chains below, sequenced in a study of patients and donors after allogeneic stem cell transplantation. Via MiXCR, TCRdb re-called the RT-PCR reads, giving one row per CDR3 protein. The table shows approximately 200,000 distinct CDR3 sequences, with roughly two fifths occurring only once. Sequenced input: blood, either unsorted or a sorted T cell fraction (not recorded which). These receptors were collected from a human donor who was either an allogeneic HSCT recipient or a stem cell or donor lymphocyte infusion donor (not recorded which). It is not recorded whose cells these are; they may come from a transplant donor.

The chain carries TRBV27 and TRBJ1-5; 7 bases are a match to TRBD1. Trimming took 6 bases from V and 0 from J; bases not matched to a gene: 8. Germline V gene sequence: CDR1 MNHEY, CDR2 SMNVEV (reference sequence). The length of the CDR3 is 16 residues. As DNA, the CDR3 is TGTGCCAGCAGCCGGACAGGCCAAAATAGCAATCAGCCCCAGCATTTT. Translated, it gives CASSRTGQNSNQPQHF.

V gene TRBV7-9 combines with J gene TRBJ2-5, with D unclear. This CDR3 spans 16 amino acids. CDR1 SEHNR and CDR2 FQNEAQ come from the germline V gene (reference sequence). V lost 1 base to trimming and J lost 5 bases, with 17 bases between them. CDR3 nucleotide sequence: TGTGCCAGCAGCTTAGAATGGTCAGAGCTGGGGGAGACCCAGTACTTC. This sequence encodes CASSLEWSELGETQYF.

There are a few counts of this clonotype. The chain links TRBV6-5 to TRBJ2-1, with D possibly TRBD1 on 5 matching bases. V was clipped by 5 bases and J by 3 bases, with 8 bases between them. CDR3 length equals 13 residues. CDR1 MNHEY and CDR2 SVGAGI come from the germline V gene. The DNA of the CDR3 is TGTGCCAGCAGTCAGGACAACTACAATGAGCAGTTCTTC. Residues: CASSQDNYNEQFF.

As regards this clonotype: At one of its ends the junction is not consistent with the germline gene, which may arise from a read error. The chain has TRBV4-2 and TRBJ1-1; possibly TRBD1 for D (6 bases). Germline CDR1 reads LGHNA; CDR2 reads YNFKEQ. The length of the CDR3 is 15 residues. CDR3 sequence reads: CACSHLQGFSTEAFF. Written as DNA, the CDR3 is TGTGCCTGCAGCCACCTACAGGGCTTCAGCACTGAAGCTTTCTTT.